This T cell receptor beta chain was sequenced for a study of cytomegalovirus exposure and HLA in healthy donors. Notes on this clone: Its target is unknown.

General study results and limits: It was only CMV serostatus that was available as immune exposure information. A previous analysis found most TCR beta V segments productive roughly 87% or roughly 30% of the time. In vitro, three CMV-associated chains proved specific for CMV antigens.

V lost 7 bases and J 0 bases, leaving 10 bases between the germline ends. This CDR3 has 14 amino acids. The V gene's germline CDR1 is MNHEY and CDR2 SVGAGI. PCR employed 60 Vbeta and 13 Jbeta primers. The repertoire was sequenced with immunoSEQ multiplex PCR; TCRdb's copy has only in-frame clones and lacks some. The profile covers 55,000 to 75,000 clones, with less than 65% appearing a single time and 2.8% taken by the ten largest. The sequencing input was PBMCs. V usage is TRBV6-5 and J usage is TRBJ1-3; no clear D gene. The clonotype comes from a man aged 25-40 years in good health and CMV-seronegative. In nucleotides, the CDR3 is TGTGCCAGCACGGAGTCCCGCTCTGGAAACACCATATATTTT. Protein: CASTESRSGNTIYF.